The next 6 T cell receptor beta chains were all read from a single sample in a study of beta chain features in type 1 diabetes. Expressed TCRB transcripts got sequenced, as all isolated RNA was reverse transcribed. Produced via immunoSEQ multiplex PCR; TCRdb's table is partial and in-frame only. Among approximately 250,000 clones, around 14% were seen once, and the ten largest hold about 0.03%. The specimen sequenced was naive CD4+ T cells from blood. These TCRs come from a woman in her forties in good health.

This clone turned up a few times. V and J are TRBV5-1 and TRBJ2-2; 7 bases are shared with TRBD1. The length of the CDR3 is 15 residues. Per the germline V gene, CDR1 is SGHRS and CDR2 is YFSETQ. The V gene end was trimmed by 0 bases and the J gene end by 9 bases; junction bases not matched to a gene: 8. The CDR3 bases are TGCGCCAGCAGCTTGGAAACAGGGGAGTGGCGGGAGCTGTTTTTT. It translates to CASSLETGEWRELFF.

Many counts were recorded for this clone. V and J are TRBV4-3 and TRBJ2-2; a possible D gene is TRBD2 (5 bases). Germline V gene data show CDR1 as LGHNA and CDR2 as YSLEER. CDR3 length equals 15 residues. Trimming took 0 bases from V and 6 from J, leaving 11 bases between them. The CDR3 loop reads CASSQEPRASGELFF. CDR3 sequence (DNA): TGCGCCAGCAGCCAAGAACCGAGGGCGTCCGGGGAGCTGTTTTTT.

This clone was picked up a small number of times. The genes are TRBV4-2 and TRBJ2-3; the match to TRBD2 covers 8 bases. V lost 1 base, J lost 0 bases, and 3 bases stayed unmatched. This CDR3 region has 16 residues. CDR1 is LGHNA, CDR2 YNFKEQ, per germline. CDR3 protein: CASSQAGGGSTDTQYF. Written as DNA, the CDR3 is TGTGCCAGCAGCCAAGCGGGGGGGGGCAGCACAGATACGCAGTATTTT.

The chain uses TRBV2 and TRBJ2-2, with a weak D call TRBD1 (6 bases). The CDR3 totals 17 residues. The germline gives CDR1 SNHLY, CDR2 FYNNEI. V was clipped by 4 bases and J by 8 bases, with 23 bases between them. CDR3 DNA sequence: TGTGCCAGCAGTGCCCCCGGGACATCCACTTTCACGGGGGAGCTGTTTTTT. Translating it yields CASSAPGTSTFTGELFF.

This clone came up a few times. The J gene is TRBJ2-7, the V gene TRBV21-1; the tabulated D call, TRBD2, remains unverified against the DNA. TRBV21-1 is assigned pseudogene status. The CDR3 has 15 residues. The CDR3 DNA sequence: TGTGCCAGCAGCAAAGTCTCTAGAGACTCCTACGAGCAGTACTTC. It is translated as CASSKVSRDSYEQYF.

The genes are TRBV6-4 and TRBJ2-2; 9 bases are a match to TRBD2. This CDR3 has 17 residues. The V and J ends lost 3 bases and 3 bases, in that order; junction bases with no gene match: 8. CDR1 is MRHNA, CDR2 SNTAGT, per germline. The CDR3 protein is CASSEGGTSGHTGELFF. DNA of the CDR3: TGTGCCAGCAGTGAAGGGGGAACTAGCGGGCACACCGGGGAGCTGTTTTTT.